This paragraph reports one TCR beta chain. Authors' methods: Amplified reference gene primers provided the basis for estimating nucleated cell counts. Profiling relied on immunoSEQ multiplex PCR, and the TCRdb table lists in-frame clones only, not all of them. The V and J calls and the clone size are those of that table, but D and trimming were determined from the DNA. The sample shows a few hundred thousand clones, about 87% of them seen only once. This sample stems from a study of blood T cell repertoires in COVID-19. Study overall: Both acute and convalescent COVID-19 samples were obtained from the United States, Italy and Spain.

The CDR3 length is 14 residues. Germline V gives CDR1 SGHRS, CDR2 YFSETQ. Trimming removed 9 bases at V and 3 bases at J, with 17 bases between. The clonotype originates from a woman aged 45-65 years who had recovered from COVID-19. The chain links TRBV5-1 to TRBJ2-3; D is possibly TRBD2 (5 bases). The source material was peripheral blood. CDR3 loop: CATQREAVTDTQYF. As DNA, the CDR3 is TGCGCCACCCAACGGGAAGCGGTTACAGATACGCAGTATTTT.